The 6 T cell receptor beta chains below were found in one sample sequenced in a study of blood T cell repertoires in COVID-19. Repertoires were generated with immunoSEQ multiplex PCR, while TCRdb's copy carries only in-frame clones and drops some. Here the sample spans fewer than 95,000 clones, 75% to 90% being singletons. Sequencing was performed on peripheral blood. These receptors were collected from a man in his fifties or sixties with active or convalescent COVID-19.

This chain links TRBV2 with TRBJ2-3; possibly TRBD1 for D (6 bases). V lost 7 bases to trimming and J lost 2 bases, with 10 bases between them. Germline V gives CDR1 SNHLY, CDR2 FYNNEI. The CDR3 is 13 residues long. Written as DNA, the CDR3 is TGTGCCAGCACAACAGGGTACACAGATACGCAGTATTTT. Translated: CASTTGYTDTQYF. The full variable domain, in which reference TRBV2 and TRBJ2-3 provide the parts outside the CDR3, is EPEVTQTPSHQVTQMGQEVILRCVPISNHLYFYWYRQILGQKVEFLVSFYNNEISEKSEIFDDQFSVERPDGSNFTLKIRSTKLEDSAMYFCASTTGYTDTQYFGPGTRLTVL.

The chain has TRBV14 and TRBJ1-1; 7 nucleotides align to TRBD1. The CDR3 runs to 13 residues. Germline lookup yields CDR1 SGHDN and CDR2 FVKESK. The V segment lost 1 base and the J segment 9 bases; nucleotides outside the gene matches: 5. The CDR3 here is CASSQVEGAKAFF. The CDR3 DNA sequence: TGTGCCAGCAGCCAAGTGGAGGGGGCCAAAGCTTTCTTT.

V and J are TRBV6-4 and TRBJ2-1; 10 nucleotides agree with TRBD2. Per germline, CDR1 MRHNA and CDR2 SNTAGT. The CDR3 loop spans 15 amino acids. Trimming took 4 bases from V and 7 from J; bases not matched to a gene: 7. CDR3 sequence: CASSVLAGAWNEQFF. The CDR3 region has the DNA TGTGCCAGCAGTGTTCTAGCGGGGGCCTGGAATGAGCAGTTCTTC.

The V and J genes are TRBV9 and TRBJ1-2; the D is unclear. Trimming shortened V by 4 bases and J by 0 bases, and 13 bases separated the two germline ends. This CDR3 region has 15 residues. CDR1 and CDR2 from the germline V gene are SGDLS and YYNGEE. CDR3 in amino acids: CASSFPTEANYGYTF. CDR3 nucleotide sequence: TGTGCCAGCAGCTTTCCGACGGAGGCTAACTATGGCTACACCTTC.

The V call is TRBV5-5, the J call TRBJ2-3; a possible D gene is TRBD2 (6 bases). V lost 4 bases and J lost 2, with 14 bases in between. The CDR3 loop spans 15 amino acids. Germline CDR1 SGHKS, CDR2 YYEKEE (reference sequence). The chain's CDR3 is CASSDPGLNTDTQYF. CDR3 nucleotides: TGTGCCAGCAGCGACCCGGGACTTAACACAGATACGCAGTATTTT.

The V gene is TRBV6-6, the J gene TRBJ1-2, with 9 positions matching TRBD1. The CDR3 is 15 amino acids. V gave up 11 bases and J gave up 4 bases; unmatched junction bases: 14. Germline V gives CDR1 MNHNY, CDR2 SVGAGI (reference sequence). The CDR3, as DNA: TGTGCCCTCAAAGAGGGACAGGGTTTTGGCTATGGCTACACCTTC. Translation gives CALKEGQGFGYGYTF.